The T cell receptor beta chain under discussion was sequenced for a study of radiation and T cells in renal cell carcinoma. Study results and limitations: From baseline, blood top tumor clonotypes peaked at 2 weeks post-radiation.

The sample's time point: baseline pretreatment blood. Treatment: 15 Gy SBRT to primary tumor, nephrectomy 4 weeks later. Serial blood draws occurred at baseline and 2 and 4 weeks post-SBRT. This renal cell carcinoma was of the clear cell type. The CDR3 runs to 15 residues. V shed 6 bases, J shed 0 bases, and the junction held 5 bases outside the gene matches. Germline V CDR1 and CDR2: LGHNT, FRNRAP. Profiled with immunoSEQ multiplex PCR; TCRdb holds only in-frame clones, not every one. The repertoire holds 50,000 to 75,000 clones, with about three quarters as singletons. Concerning this clone: The antigen remains undetermined.

The sequences come from blood, collected from a patient whose treatment included radiotherapy and nephrectomy. V and J are TRBV12-5 and TRBJ1-3, with 7 bases fitting TRBD1. The receptor's source is a man aged 55-75 years with renal cell carcinoma. In nucleotides, the CDR3 is TGTGCTAGTGGCCTTAGACAGGGCTCTGGAAACACCATATATTTT. This codes for CASGLRQGSGNTIYF.